This entry is about one TCR beta chain. Its antigen is still unknown. It has no much larger one-base neighbor in the sample; base qualities were not kept. This entry comes from a study of shared clonotypes between healthy human individuals (dated by TCRdb to about 2020). Study-level background: A couple of women and a few men aged 18 to 49 years were included in the cohort. For each donor, CD4 naive and CD4 memory were each given three plates, CD8 naive was given two plates, and CD8 memory was given one plate. The study deeply sequenced blood TCR repertoires of five healthy adults to estimate repertoire size and the extent of clonotype sharing between individuals. To increase sequencing depth and limit assay-specific biases, TCR repertoire library preparation and sequencing were carried out by different laboratories using diverse techniques. Per donor, leukapheresis produced somewhere between about 0.94 and 9 billion PBMCs. Overall results and qualifications from the work: Compared with non-shared clonotypes, clonotypes shared by all four sorted-subset donors had higher generation probabilities. Larger estimated clonotype richness was generally found for naive subsets than for memory subsets. Because the study included only a small number of donors, the genetic and exposure-history diversity represented was limited. Sharing across several donors was observed for approximately 5% of naive CD4, less than 4% of naive CD8, over 2% of memory CD4, and about 0.4% of memory CD8 clonotypes. Pairwise subsampling led to the expectation that sequencing depth would affect the degree of clonotype sharing among donors. Sampling was restricted to blood, and TCR repertoires in tissue are likely to differ from TCR repertoires in blood. Even with the large sequencing depth, rarefaction of the sorted-subset datasets indicated that sequencing was incomplete.

TCR CDR3 regions were amplified from genomic DNA by multiplex PCR using the deep immunoSEQ assay. For each cell subset, the extracted genomic DNA was distributed evenly across all wells of several immunoSEQ 96-well plates, and each plate served as one replicate. For sorted subsets, each replicate PCR was loaded with approximately 190 ng genomic DNA, equivalent to about 33,000 T cell genomes. Purified libraries were quantified with a Qubit 3.0 fluorometer, sized on a Bioanalyzer 2100, and re-quantified with the KAPA Library Quantification kit. Every immunoSEQ 96-well plate was sequenced on a dedicated single-read 150-cycle Illumina NextSeq 550 flow cell. The original pipeline was this. Because the immunoSEQ output included only junctional sequences and no quality scores, the filtering could not be the same as the filtering used for full-length reads. Sequences were annotated with PyIR, a Python wrapper for IgBLAST v1.9, and V/J genes and CDR3 were assigned using IMGT germline references. Reads were removed for weak V/J assignments (E-value above 1e-6), missing CDR3, stop codons, out-of-frame junctions, or ambiguous translated residues. A V3J clonotype was defined by an identical inferred V gene, J gene, and CDR3 amino acid sequence. The percentage overlap between two repertoires was calculated by dividing the number of shared unique clonotypes by the size of the smaller repertoire. RTK rarefaction, the Chao1 estimator, and Recon v2.1 estimates of unobserved clonotypes were used to assess repertoire richness. Generation probabilities for all TCRbeta clonotypes obtained by the gDNA method from a few donors were computed using OLGA. TCRdb mirrors the immuneACCESS table, restricted to in-frame sequences. Some clones are absent from its copies; in checked studies, under half trace to an unresolved V gene, and the reason for the others is unknown. V, J and clone size are taken as reported in that table, and D and trimming were inferred from the DNA itself. The sample profile shows a few million clones; about 92% of them were found once. The ten largest clones add up to 0.35% to 0.45% of the sample.

Healthy HIV-negative adults with no recently reported acute infections or vaccinations were included as donors. Every donor was a Caucasian adult living in Nashville, Tennessee, USA. Magnetic negative selection was used to enrich CD4+ T cells, after which naive cells were positively selected on CD45RA and the negative fraction became the memory subset. Blood was collected by leukapheresis, and PBMCs were isolated by Ficoll-Histopaque density gradient centrifugation and then cryopreserved in liquid nitrogen vapor phase. Purity and quantity of every magnetically sorted T cell population were checked by analytical flow cytometry. Each sorted fraction had its genomic DNA isolated and then quantified by UV absorbance on a Nanodrop 2000c. Relative to germline, V is 0 bases shorter and J is 0 bases shorter, with 18 bases between their ends. The CDR3 has 19 amino acids, counting the end cysteine and phenylalanine. The DNA shown is the 57-base CDR3, in frame from base 1. Via the germline V gene, CDR1 is MGHRA and CDR2 YSYEKL.

The rearranged chain carries TRBV4-1 and TRBJ1-3; the D gene assignment is ambiguous. The sample consisted of naive CD4+ T cells from PBMCs. What the cell subset or site label conveys for this sample: CD45RA+ positively selected. This receptor was taken from a man aged 18-30 years in good health. Some clones in this sample may be carry-over from other donors' samples. Here is the DNA: TGCGCCAGCAGCCAAGAACGCAGTTTCGAGTCTAACTCTGGAAACACCATATATTTT. Its protein product is CASSQERSFESNSGNTIYF.